This section outlines one T cell receptor (beta chain) sequence together with its context. Its antigen remains unidentified. Healthy bone marrow donors formed the donor group. After removal of 8 bases from V and 5 bases from J, the junction contained 10 bases not matched to a gene. The CDR3 consists of 14 residues. Germline V gives CDR1 MNHEY, CDR2 SVGAGI. The data belong to a study of cytomegalovirus exposure and HLA in healthy donors. Study-level background: The roughly 120 million unique TCR beta sequences, from about 170 million T cells, were found by an earlier analysis. Study-level findings and limits: The later analysis indicated that the majority of CMV-associated TCR beta chains appeared HLA-restricted.

PCR employed 60 Vbeta and 13 Jbeta primers. As originally analysed: There were some 87 million unique TCR beta chains by a later count, and approximately 10 million of them were shared. Method: immunoSEQ multiplex PCR; TCRdb's copy keeps in-frame clones and lacks some. V and J calls and clone size come straight from that table; D and trimming were deduced from the DNA. The table lists about 110,000 clones, around 79% of them singletons. This chain uses TRBV6-5 with TRBJ1-2; TRBD1 matches at 8 bases. The clonotype originates from a man in his sixties in good health and CMV-seronegative. Source material: PBMCs. The CDR3 nucleotides are TGTGCCAGCGGACAGGGAGGAGGGGCATATGGCTACACCTTC. Its protein product is CASGQGGGAYGYTF.